This entry is about one T cell receptor beta chain. There was at least one pre-ART PBMC sample for each donor, plus at least two post-ART PBMC samples. It was version v3.0 of the immunoSEQ assay that was run at survey level. The table came from immunoSEQ multiplex PCR; TCRdb's copy has only in-frame clones and leaves some out. The table records 30,000 or so clones, 78% of them present only once. These data belong to a study of long-term antiretroviral therapy in people with HIV. About the study: Collection dates of the earliest samples fall about a decade before the 2015 immediate-ART recommendation.

Looked up from germline, CDR1 is SGHVS and CDR2 is FQNEAQ. The CDR3 sequence is 15 residues long. The V and J ends lost 3 bases and 4 bases, in that order; junction bases with no gene match: 6. The TCR was taken from a man between 18 and 35 years old with HIV. V and J are TRBV7-8 and TRBJ2-5; 9 bases are a match to TRBD1. The source material was unsorted PBMCs, sampled 1.5 years before starting antiretroviral therapy. CDR3 residues: CASSLTGGNRETQYF. The CDR3, as DNA: TGTGCCAGCAGCTTGACAGGGGGGAACAGAGAGACCCAGTACTTC.